This T cell receptor (beta chain) derives from a study of cytomegalovirus exposure and HLA in healthy donors. Study-wide results and caveats: Sequencing probably produced one cluster of sequence variants that were highly shared. TRBV6-2, TRBV6-3 and some other V segments were unresolvable in 87-base-pair reads. About 87% or about 30% of the time was how often most TCR beta V segments were productive, according to an earlier analysis.

The CDR3 extends over 14 amino acids. Germline V gives CDR1 ENHRY, CDR2 SYGVKD. Trimming took 10 bases from V and 6 from J, leaving 18 bases between them. PCR amplification relied on 60 Vbeta primers (plus 13 Jbeta primers). Under the authors' procedure: About 11 million shared chains were among the approximately 82 million unique TCR beta chains that a later analysis counted. The repertoire was sequenced with immunoSEQ multiplex PCR; TCRdb's copy has only in-frame clones and lacks some. V, J and clone size are those of that table, while D and trimming were read from the DNA. Of approximately 160,000 clones listed, under 85% are singletons. This clone turned up a few times. Its antigen remains unidentified.

The chain couples TRBV10-3 to TRBJ1-4; possibly TRBD1 for D (6 bases). The sequence derives from a man over 45 in good health and CMV-seropositive. Material: PBMCs. In DNA, the CDR3 is TGTGCCACCCGGGGACCCGAGGGGGATGAAAAACTGTTTTTT. It yields the protein CATRGPEGDEKLFF.